This entry lists 13 T cell receptor beta chains sequenced from one sample in a study of cytomegalovirus exposure and HLA in healthy donors. TCRdb's copy holds only in-frame clones and misses some; the assay was immunoSEQ multiplex PCR. The sample records approximately 150,000 clones, roughly 87% being singletons. The sequencing input was PBMCs. The source is a man younger than 35 in good health and CMV-seropositive.

The chain is built from TRBV21-1 and TRBJ1-5; the table's D call of TRBD1 was not tested on the DNA. TRBV21-1 is a listed pseudogene. The CDR3 runs 17 residues. CDR3 sequence reads: CASSSPGTLNSNQPQHF. CDR3 coding DNA: TGTGCCAGCAGCTCCCCCGGGACACTAAATAGCAATCAGCCCCAGCATTTT.

The V gene is TRBV12-5, the J gene TRBJ1-5; tentatively, D is TRBD1 (5 bases). The CDR3 is 17 residues long. The germline V gene encodes CDR1 LGHNT and CDR2 FRNRAP. Deletions cut 0 bases from V and 6 bases from J, with 18 bases between. The CDR3 DNA reads TGTGCTAGTGGTTTGGTACCCAGGAGGCAGGGAGGTCAGCCCCAGCATTTT. Translated: CASGLVPRRQGGQPQHF.

The CDR3 sequence is CASSLGRGTRGSNEQFF. CDR3 DNA: TGTGCCAGCAGCTTAGGTCGGGGGACTAGGGGTAGCAATGAGCAGTTCTTC. The chain is built from TRBV11-2 and TRBJ2-1, with TRBD2 matching 8 bases. The CDR3 runs 17 residues. The V and J ends lost 1 base and 6 bases, in that order; junction bases with no gene match: 11. CDR1 and CDR2 from the germline V gene are SGHAT and FQNNGV.

The rearrangement joins TRBV5-1 to TRBJ2-5; no clear D gene. Germline V CDR1 and CDR2: SGHRS, YFSETQ. This CDR3 region has 14 residues. Trimming took 0 bases from V and 3 from J, leaving 9 bases between them. CDR3: CASSLGSHEETQYF. CDR3 coding DNA: TGCGCCAGCAGCTTGGGGTCACATGAAGAGACCCAGTACTTC.

J is TRBJ2-1 and V is TRBV5-6, with D tentatively TRBD2 (5 bases). This CDR3 region has 16 residues. V was shortened by 1 base and J by 1 base, with 12 bases between the two germline ends. Per the germline V gene, CDR1 is SGHDT and CDR2 is YYEEEE. The CDR3 DNA follows: TGTGCCAGCAGCTTGTGGTTAAAGCGGTCCTACAATGAGCAGTTCTTC. This gives the protein CASSLWLKRSYNEQFF.

This clone was counted a single time. The chain couples TRBV6-1 to TRBJ2-6; D perhaps matches TRBD1 (6 bases). The V gene lost 7 bases and the J gene lost 0 bases, with 10 bases spanning the gap. The CDR3 runs 15 residues. From germline, CDR1 is MNHNS and CDR2 SASEGT. For the CDR3, the DNA is TGTGCCAGCACCCTGGACAGCTCTGGGGCCAACGTCCTGACTTTC. It yields the protein CASTLDSSGANVLTF.

This chain connects TRBV4-1 to TRBJ2-7, with 8 bases lining up with TRBD1. The CDR3 sequence is 16 residues long. Trimming removed 0 bases from V and 4 bases from J; junction bases left unmatched: 8. The germline gives CDR1 MGHRA, CDR2 YSYEKL. The CDR3 DNA follows: TGCGCCAGCAGCCAAGATTCGGCAGGGGGCTTGTACGAGCAGTACTTC. Protein: CASSQDSAGGLYEQYF.

The rearrangement joins TRBV29-1 to TRBJ1-2; no clear D. Germline loops: CDR1 SQVTM, CDR2 ANQGSEA. V was cut by 5 bases and J by 7 bases, with 17 bases left in between. The CDR3 runs to 13 residues. The CDR3 nucleotides read TGCAGCGTTCCGGGTCCGAATGAGTTTGGCTACACCTTC. It codes for CSVPGPNEFGYTF.

The chain recombines TRBV10-3 with TRBJ1-2; D ambiguous. CDR1 is ENHRY and CDR2 is SYGVKD in the germline V gene. The CDR3 has 12 residues. V gave up 4 bases and J gave up 3 bases, with 6 bases separating them. DNA for the CDR3: TGTGCCATCAGTGTTCAGGACTATGGCTACACCTTC. It translates to CAISVQDYGYTF.

The chain employs TRBV30 and TRBJ2-7; 8 bases are a match to TRBD2. With 5 bases clipped from V and 6 bases from J, the junction kept 6 bases outside the gene matches. From germline, CDR1 is GTSNPN and CDR2 SVGIG (reference sequence). The CDR3 totals 12 residues. The CDR3 region has the DNA TGTGCCTGGGGCGGGAGGAAGGGCGAGCAGTACTTC. It codes for CAWGGRKGEQYF.

The chain uses TRBV6-5 and TRBJ2-2; D remains ambiguous. The length of the CDR3 is 15 residues. Germline V gives CDR1 MNHEY, CDR2 SVGAGI. The V gene lost 3 bases and the J gene lost 1 base, with 9 bases spanning the gap. This CDR3 is CASSYKRKNTGELFF. The DNA for the CDR3 is TGTGCCAGCAGTTATAAGAGGAAGAACACCGGGGAGCTGTTTTTT.

CDR3 nucleotide sequence: TGTGCCAGCAGCCCCCGTAGGAACACTGAAGCTTTCTTT. This codes for CASSPRRNTEAFF. The gene calls are TRBV14 and TRBJ1-1; D gene ambiguous. V was shortened by 4 bases and J by 1 base, with 7 bases between the two germline ends. Germline assignment: CDR1 SGHDN and CDR2 FVKESK. The CDR3 runs to 13 residues.

This clone has just a few counts. J is TRBJ1-2 and V is TRBV9; D ambiguous. Trimming took off 5 bases at V and 0 bases at J, with 8 bases between the two ends. The CDR3 has 13 amino acids. The germline CDR1 and CDR2 sequences are SGDLS and YYNGEE. The CDR3 coding sequence is TGTGCCAGCAGAAAAGAGGCTAACTATGGCTACACCTTC. It is translated as CASRKEANYGYTF.